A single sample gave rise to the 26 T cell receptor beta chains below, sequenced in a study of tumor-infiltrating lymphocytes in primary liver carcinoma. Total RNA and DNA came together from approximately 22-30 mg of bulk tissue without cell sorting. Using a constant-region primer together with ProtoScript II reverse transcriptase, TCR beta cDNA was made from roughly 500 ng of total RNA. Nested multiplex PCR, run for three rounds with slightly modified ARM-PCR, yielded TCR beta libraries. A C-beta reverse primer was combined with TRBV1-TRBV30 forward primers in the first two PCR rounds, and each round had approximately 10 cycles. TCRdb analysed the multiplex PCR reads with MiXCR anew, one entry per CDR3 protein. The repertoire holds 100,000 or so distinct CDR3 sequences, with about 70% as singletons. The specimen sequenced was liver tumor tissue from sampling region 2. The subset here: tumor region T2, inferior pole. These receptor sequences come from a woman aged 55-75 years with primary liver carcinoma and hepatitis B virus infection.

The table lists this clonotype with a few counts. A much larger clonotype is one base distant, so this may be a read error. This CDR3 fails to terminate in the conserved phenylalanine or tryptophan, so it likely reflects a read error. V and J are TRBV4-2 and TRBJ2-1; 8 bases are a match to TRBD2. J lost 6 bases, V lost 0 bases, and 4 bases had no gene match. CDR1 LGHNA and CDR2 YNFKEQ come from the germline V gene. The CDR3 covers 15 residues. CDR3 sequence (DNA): TGTGCCAGCAGCCAAGATAGGACTAGCCGCAATGAGCAGTTCCAC. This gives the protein CASSQDRTSRNEQFH.

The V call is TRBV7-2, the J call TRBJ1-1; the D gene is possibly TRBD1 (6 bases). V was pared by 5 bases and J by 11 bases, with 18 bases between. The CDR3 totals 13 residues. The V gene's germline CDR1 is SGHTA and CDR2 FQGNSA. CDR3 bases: TGTGCCAGCAGCACCCGACAGGCGCTGGGGGCTTTCTTT. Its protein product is CASSTRQALGAFF.

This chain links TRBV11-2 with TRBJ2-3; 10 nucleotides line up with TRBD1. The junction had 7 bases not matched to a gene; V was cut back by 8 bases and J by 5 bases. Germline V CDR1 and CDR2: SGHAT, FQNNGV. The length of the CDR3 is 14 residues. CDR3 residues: CASGLDRGLDTQYF. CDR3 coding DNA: TGTGCCAGCGGCCTGGACAGGGGGTTAGATACGCAGTATTTT. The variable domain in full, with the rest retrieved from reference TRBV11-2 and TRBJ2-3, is EAGVAQSPRYKIIEKRQSVAFWCNPISGHATLYWYQQILGQGPKLLIQFQNNGVVDDSQLPKDRFSAERLKGVDSTLKIQPAKLEDSAVYLCASGLDRGLDTQYFGPGTRLTVL.

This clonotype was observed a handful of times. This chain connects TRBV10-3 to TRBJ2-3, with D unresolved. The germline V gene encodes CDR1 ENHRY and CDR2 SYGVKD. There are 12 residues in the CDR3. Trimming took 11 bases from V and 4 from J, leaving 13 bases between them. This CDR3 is CAVKASADTQYF. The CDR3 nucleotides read TGTGCCGTGAAGGCTAGTGCAGATACGCAGTATTTT.

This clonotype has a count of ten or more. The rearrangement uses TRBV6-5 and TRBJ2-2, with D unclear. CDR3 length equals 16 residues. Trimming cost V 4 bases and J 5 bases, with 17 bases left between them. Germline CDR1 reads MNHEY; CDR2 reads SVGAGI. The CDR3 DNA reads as TGTGCCAGCAGTTCCCTCCCCGGAGTAGAGACCGGGGAGCTGTTTTTT. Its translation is CASSSLPGVETGELFF.

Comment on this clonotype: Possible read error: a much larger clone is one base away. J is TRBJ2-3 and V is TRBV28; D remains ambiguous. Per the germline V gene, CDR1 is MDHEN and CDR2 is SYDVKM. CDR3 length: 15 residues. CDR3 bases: TGTGCCACCAGTTTAACGGAGCCTGGGACAGATACGCAGTATTTT. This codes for CATSLTEPGTDTQYF.

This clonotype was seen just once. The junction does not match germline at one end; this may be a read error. In DNA, the CDR3 is TGTGCGAGCAGCCAAGGGACTATCGGGAGCACAGATACGCAGTATTTT. It specifies CASSQGTIGSTDTQYF. The V gene is TRBV11-2, the J gene TRBJ2-3; 7 positions match TRBD2. The CDR3 has 16 residues. The V gene's germline CDR1 is SGHAT and CDR2 FQNNGV.

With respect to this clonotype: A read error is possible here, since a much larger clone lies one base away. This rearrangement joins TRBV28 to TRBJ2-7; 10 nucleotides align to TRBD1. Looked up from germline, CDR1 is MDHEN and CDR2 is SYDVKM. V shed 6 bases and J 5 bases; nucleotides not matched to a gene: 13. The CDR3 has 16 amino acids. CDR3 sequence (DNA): TGTGCCAGCAGGGTGCCTCGGACAGGGGGGTTCCACGAGCAGTACTTC. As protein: CASRVPRTGGFHEQYF.

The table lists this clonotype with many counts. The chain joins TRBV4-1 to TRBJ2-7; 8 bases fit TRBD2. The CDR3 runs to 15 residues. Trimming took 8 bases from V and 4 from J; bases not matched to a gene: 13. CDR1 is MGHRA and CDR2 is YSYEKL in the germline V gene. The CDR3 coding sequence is TGCGCCAGCCAAACTAGGGCGGGAGGTAGATACGAGCAGTACTTC. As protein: CASQTRAGGRYEQYF.

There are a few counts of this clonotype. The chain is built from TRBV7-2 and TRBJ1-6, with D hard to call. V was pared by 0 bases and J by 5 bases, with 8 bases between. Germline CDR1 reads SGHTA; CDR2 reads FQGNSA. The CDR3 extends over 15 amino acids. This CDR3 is CASSLATTNNSPLHF. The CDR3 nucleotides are TGTGCCAGCAGCTTAGCGACAACTAATAATTCACCCCTCCACTTT.

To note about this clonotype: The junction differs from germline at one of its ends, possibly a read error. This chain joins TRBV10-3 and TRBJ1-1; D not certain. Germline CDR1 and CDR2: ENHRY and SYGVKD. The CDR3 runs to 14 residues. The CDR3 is CAISSRRSETEGFF. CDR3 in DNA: TGTGCCATCTCCAGCCGGCGTTCGGAGACTGAAGGTTTCTTT.

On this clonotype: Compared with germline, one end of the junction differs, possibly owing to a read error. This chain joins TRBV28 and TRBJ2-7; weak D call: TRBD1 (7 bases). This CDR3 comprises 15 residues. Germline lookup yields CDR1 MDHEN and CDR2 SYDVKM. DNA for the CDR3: TGTATCAGCAGCCGCCCGCGGGACAGATCCTACGAGCGGTACTTC. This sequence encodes CISSRPRDRSYERYF.

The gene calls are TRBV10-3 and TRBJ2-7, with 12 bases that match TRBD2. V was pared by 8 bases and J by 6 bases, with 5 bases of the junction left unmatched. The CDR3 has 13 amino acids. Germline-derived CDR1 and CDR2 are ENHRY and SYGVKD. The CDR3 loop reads CAIGLAGGPEQYF. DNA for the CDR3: TGTGCCATCGGGCTAGCGGGAGGGCCCGAGCAGTACTTC.

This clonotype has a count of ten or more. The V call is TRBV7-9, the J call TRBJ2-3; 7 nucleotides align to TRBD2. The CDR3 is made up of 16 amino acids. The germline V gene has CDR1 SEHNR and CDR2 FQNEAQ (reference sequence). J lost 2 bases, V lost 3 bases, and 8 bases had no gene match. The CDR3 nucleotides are TGTGCCAGCAGCTTCCTTCGGGCGGGAGCCACAGATACGCAGTATTTT. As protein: CASSFLRAGATDTQYF. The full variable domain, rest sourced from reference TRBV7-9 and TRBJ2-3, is DTGVSQNPRHKITKRGQNVTFRCDPISEHNRLYWYRQTLGQGPEFLTYFQNEAQLEKSRLLSDRFSAERPKGSFSTLEIQRTEQGDSAMYLCASSFLRAGATDTQYFGPGTRLTVL.

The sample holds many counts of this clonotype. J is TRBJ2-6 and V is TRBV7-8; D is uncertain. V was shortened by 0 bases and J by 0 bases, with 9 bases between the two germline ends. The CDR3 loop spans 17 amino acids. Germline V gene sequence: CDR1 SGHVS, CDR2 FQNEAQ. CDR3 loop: CASSLAAWSSGANVLTF. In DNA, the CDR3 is TGTGCCAGCAGCTTAGCGGCGTGGAGCTCTGGGGCCAACGTCCTGACTTTC.

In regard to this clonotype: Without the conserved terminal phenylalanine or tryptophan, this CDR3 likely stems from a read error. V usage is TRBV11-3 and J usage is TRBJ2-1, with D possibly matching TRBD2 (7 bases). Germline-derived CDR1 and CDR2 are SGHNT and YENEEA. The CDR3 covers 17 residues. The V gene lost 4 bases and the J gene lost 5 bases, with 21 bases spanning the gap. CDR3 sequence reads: CASSSRGARTVDNEQFI. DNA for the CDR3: TGTGCCAGCAGCTCCCGGGGGGCGCGGACCGTGGACAATGAGCAGTTCATC.

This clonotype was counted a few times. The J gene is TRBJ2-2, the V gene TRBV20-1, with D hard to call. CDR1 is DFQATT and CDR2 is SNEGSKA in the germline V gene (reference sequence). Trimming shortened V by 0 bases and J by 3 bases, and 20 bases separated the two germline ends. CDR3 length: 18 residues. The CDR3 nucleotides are TGCAGTGCTAGAGATATCGAAATAGCCGGGTCATACACCGGGGAGCTGTTTTTT. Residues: CSARDIEIAGSYTGELFF.

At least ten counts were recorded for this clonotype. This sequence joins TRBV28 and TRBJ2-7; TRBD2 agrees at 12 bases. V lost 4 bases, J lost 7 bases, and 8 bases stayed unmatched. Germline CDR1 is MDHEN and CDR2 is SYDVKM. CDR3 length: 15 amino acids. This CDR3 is CASSSRLAGVEEQYF. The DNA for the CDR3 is TGTGCCAGCAGTTCCAGACTAGCGGGAGTAGAGGAGCAGTACTTC.

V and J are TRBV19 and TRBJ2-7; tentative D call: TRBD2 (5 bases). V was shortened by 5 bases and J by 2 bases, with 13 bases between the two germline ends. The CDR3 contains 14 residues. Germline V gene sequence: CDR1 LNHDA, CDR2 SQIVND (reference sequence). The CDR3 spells CASSSTGWTYEQYF. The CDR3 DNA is TGTGCCAGTAGTTCGACGGGGTGGACCTACGAGCAGTACTTC. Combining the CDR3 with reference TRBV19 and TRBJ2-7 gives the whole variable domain DGGITQSPKYLFRKEGQNVTLSCEQNLNHDAMYWYRQDPGQGLRLIYYSQIVNDFQKGDIAEGYSVSREKKESFPLTVTSAQKNPTAFYLCASSSTGWTYEQYFGPGTRLTVT.

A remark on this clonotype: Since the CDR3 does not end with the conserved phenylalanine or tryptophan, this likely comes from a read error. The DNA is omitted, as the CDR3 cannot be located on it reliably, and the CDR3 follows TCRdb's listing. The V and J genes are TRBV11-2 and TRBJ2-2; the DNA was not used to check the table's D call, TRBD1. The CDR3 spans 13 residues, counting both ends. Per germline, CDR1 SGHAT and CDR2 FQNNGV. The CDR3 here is CAISSRGAGELLY.

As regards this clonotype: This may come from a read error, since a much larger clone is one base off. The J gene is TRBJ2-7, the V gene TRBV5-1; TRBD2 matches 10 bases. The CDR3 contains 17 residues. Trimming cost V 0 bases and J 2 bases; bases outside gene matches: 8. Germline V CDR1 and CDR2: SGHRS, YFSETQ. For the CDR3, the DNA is TGCGCCAGCAGCTTGGCCCACTATACTAGCGGGGCCTACGAGCAGTACTTC. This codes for CASSLAHYTSGAYEQYF. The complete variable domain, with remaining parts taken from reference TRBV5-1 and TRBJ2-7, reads KAGVTQTPRYLIKTRGQQVTLSCSPISGHRSVSWYQQTPGQGLQFLFEYFSETQRNKGNFPGRFSGRQFSNSRSEMNVSTLELGDSALYLCASSLAHYTSGAYEQYFGPGTRLTVT.

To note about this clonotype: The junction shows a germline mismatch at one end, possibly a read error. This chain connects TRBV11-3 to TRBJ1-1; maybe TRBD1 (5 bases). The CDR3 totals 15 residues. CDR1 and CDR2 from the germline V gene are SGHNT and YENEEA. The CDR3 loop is CASSPPRGLSTEVFF. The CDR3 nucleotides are TGTGCCAGCAGCCCCCCACGGGGCTTAAGCACTGAAGTTTTCTTT.

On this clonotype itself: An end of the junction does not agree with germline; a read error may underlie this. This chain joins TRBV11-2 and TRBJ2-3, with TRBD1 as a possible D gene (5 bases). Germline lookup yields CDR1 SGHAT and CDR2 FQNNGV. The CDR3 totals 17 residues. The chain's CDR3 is CAGSLGVLTYTPDTQYF. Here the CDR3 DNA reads TGTGCCGGCAGCTTAGGGGTACTAACGTACACGCCAGATACGCAGTATTTT.

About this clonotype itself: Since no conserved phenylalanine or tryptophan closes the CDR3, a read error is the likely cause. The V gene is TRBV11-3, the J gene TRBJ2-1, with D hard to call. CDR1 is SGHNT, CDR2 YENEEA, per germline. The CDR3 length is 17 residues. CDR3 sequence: CASGLDPRSFSNNEQFL. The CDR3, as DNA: TGTGCCAGCGGCTTAGATCCCAGGAGTTTTTCCAACAATGAGCAGTTCTTA.

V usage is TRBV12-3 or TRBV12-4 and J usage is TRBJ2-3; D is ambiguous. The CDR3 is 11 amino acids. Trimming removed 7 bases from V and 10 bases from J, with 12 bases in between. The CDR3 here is CASMTLGAQYF. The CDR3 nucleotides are TGTGCCAGCATGACCCTAGGTGCGCAGTATTTT.

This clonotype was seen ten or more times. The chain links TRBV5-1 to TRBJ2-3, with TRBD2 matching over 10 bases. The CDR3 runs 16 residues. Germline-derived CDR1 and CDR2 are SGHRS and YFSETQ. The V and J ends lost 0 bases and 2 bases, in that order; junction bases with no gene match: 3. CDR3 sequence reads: CASSLATSGDTDTQYF. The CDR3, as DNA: TGCGCCAGCAGCTTGGCTACTAGCGGGGACACAGATACGCAGTATTTT.